This TCR beta chain was identified in a study of CD8 T cells in ankylosing spondylitis. Study conclusions and caveats: Certain motif variants had earlier appeared in reactive arthritis synovial fluid and blood. Clones that were linked to disease were CD8+ and were relatively rare in peripheral blood. Within matched ankylosing spondylitis synovial fluid, disease-linked clones were reportedly significantly enriched.

Making use of molecular barcodes, quantitative 5'-RACE generated TCR beta libraries. TCRdb reanalysed the 5' RACE reads using MiXCR and keeps one entry per CDR3 protein. The sample carries roughly 100,000 distinct CDR3 sequences, over 6.5% recorded once. This clonotype was seen at least ten times. Its matching antigen is unknown. Sequencing was performed on blood, either unsorted or a sorted T cell fraction (not recorded which). The sequence derives from a male donor with ankylosing spondylitis or in good health (not recorded which).

For the CDR3, the DNA is TGTGCCAGCTCTTCTGGACTAGCGGGAGAGGCGCAGTATTTT. Translating gives CASSSGLAGEAQYF. V is TRBV18 and J is TRBJ2-3; 13 bases are shared with TRBD2. This CDR3 region has 14 residues. CDR1 KGHSH and CDR2 LQKENI come from the germline V gene. J was trimmed by 10 bases and V by 6 bases; bases with no gene match: 7.